This T cell receptor beta chain was recorded in a study of blood T cell repertoires in COVID-19. Looking at the study overall: There were acute and convalescent COVID-19 samples, and they came from the United States, Italy and Spain. PBMCs, B-cell-depleted T cells, or T cells were the source of the cDNA or gDNA that made up the material.

The CDR3 length is 13 residues. The V and J ends lost 5 bases and 1 base respectively, with 8 bases between them. Germline-derived CDR1 and CDR2 are MDHEN and SYDVKM. Per the original methods: It was from reference gene primer amplification that nucleated cell counts were estimated. The method was immunoSEQ multiplex PCR; TCRdb's version includes in-frame clones alone and lacks a portion of them. Clone size and the V and J calls come from that table; the DNA yielded D and trimming. The data contain approximately 69,000 clones, 82% of them singletons. Sequencing input: peripheral blood. V and J are TRBV28 and TRBJ2-5, with D tentatively TRBD1 (6 bases). The origin of this receptor is a woman aged 80 or older with acute or convalescent COVID-19. CDR3 nucleotide sequence: TGTGCCAGCAGTCGACAGGTCCAAGAGACCCAGTACTTC. Its protein product is CASSRQVQETQYF. Supplemented by reference TRBV28 and TRBJ2-5, the full variable domain reads DVKVTQSSRYLVKRTGEKVFLECVQDMDHENMFWYRQDPGLGLRLIYFSYDVKMKEKGDIPEGYSVSREKKERFSLILESASTNQTSMYLCASSRQVQETQYFGPGTRLLVL.